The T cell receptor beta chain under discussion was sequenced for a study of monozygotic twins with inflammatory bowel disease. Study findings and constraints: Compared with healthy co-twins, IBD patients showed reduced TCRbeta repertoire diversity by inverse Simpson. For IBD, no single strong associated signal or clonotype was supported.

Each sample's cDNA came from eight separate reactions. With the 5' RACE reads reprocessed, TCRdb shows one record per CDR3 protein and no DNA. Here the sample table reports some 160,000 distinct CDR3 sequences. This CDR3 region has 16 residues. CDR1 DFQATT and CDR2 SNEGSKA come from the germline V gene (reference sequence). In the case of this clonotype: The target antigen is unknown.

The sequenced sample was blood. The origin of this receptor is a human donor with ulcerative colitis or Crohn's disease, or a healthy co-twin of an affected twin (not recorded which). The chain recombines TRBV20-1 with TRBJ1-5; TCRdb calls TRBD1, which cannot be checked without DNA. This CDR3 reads CSARPPTGLDNQPQHF.